The source of this T cell receptor (beta chain) is a study of beta chain features in type 1 diabetes. The study's findings and limits: In these data, an HLA type influence on TCRB rearrangement remained unresolved.

This clone was recorded a few times. Antigen unknown. This CDR3 region has 11 residues. The germline V gene encodes CDR1 MNHNS and CDR2 SASEGT. With 6 bases removed from V and 7 bases from J, the gap between germline ends came to 10 bases. Expressed TCRB transcripts were sequenced after all isolated RNA was converted to cDNA. The average read count of naive, central memory and regulatory T cell samples was some 3.9 million. Profiled with immunoSEQ multiplex PCR; TCRdb holds only in-frame clones, not every one. Of around 500,000 clones in the sample, about an eighth are singletons; the top ten hold approximately 0.045%.

The TCR comes from a woman younger than 35 in good health. What was sequenced was naive CD4+ T cells from blood. This rearrangement joins TRBV6-1 to TRBJ2-7; D remains ambiguous. DNA for the CDR3: TGTGCCAGCAGCTACCCTTGGGAGCAGTACTTC. Protein product: CASSYPWEQYF.